A single sample gave rise to the 31 T cell receptor beta chains below, sequenced in a study of Ad26.COV2.S vaccination and SARS-CoV-2 variants. Treatment in this sample: around 19 received Ad26.COV2.S at low or high dose, single or two shots; about 5 received placebo; per-sample allocation not given. Sampling happened 63 days after the first vaccine or placebo injection. TCRdb keeps only in-frame clones here, not all; method: immunoSEQ multiplex PCR. The sample has over 300,000 clones; under 90% are singletons. The sample consisted of peripheral blood, taken in a trial of Ad26.COV2.S vaccine versus placebo. These receptors were obtained from a person between 18 and 60 years old who received the Ad26.COV2.S COVID-19 vaccine or a placebo.

The chain links TRBV5-3 to TRBJ1-5; TRBD1 might be the D (5 bases). TRBV5-3 counts as an open reading frame of uncertain function. Trimming removed 0 bases from V and 2 bases from J, with 9 bases in between. The CDR3 is 15 amino acids. Written as DNA, the CDR3 is TGTGCCAGAAGCTTGGCAGGGACGGGCAATCAGCCCCAGCATTTT. Amino acids: CARSLAGTGNQPQHF.

Of note for this clone: Other DNA sequences in this specimen translate into the identical CDR3. This rearrangement joins TRBV5-6 to TRBJ1-2, with D maybe TRBD1 (5 bases). The CDR3 has 14 amino acids. V gave up 2 bases and J gave up 2 bases, with 10 bases separating them. CDR1 is SGHDT and CDR2 is YYEEEE in the germline V gene. The CDR3 DNA is TGTGCCAGCAGCTTTAGGGGAGCGAACTATGGCTACACCTTC. As protein: CASSFRGANYGYTF.

This clone has more than one count but fewer than ten. The V gene is TRBV6-5, the J gene TRBJ1-2; D may be TRBD1 (5 bases). The CDR3 length is 14 residues. From germline, CDR1 is MNHEY and CDR2 SVGAGI. Deletions cut 2 bases from V and 5 bases from J, with 12 bases between. The CDR3 nucleotides read TGTGCCAGCAGTTACCACCGTGCAGGGTATGGCTACACCTTC. Protein: CASSYHRAGYGYTF.

As DNA, the CDR3 is TGTGCCAGCAGCGTAGGGAGCGGGACATCTCATGGCTACACCTTC. This translates into CASSVGSGTSHGYTF. This chain connects TRBV9 to TRBJ1-2; maybe TRBD1 (6 bases). The V gene's germline CDR1 is SGDLS and CDR2 YYNGEE. Trimming took 0 bases from V and 6 from J, leaving 15 bases between them. There are 15 residues in the CDR3.

CDR3 sequence: CATRDSNTYGYTF. The CDR3 nucleotides read TGTGCCACCCGGGACAGCAATACTTATGGCTACACCTTC. V and J are TRBV15 and TRBJ1-2; 7 bases map to TRBD1. CDR3 length: 13 residues. Trimming removed 8 bases from V and 5 bases from J; junction bases left unmatched: 8. Germline CDR1 LNHNV, CDR2 YYDKDF (reference sequence).

This chain joins TRBV6-6 and TRBJ2-7; a weak D match, TRBD1 (5 bases). Deletions cut 7 bases from V and 3 bases from J, with 13 bases between. The CDR3 sequence is 13 residues long. CDR1 is MNHNY and CDR2 is SVGAGI in the germline V gene (reference sequence). The CDR3 sequence: CASIDSSGYEQYF. The DNA of the CDR3 is TGTGCCAGCATAGACAGTTCGGGCTACGAGCAGTACTTC.

The CDR3 bases are TGTGCCAGTAGTATAGGTGGAAAGGACTATGGCTACACCTTC. It codes for CASSIGGKDYGYTF. The chain employs TRBV19 and TRBJ1-2, with no clear D. Trimming pared 1 base from V and 3 bases from J, leaving 9 bases between. Per germline, CDR1 LNHDA and CDR2 SQIVND (reference sequence). This CDR3 comprises 14 residues.

The chain employs TRBV30 and TRBJ2-3; 9 positions agree with TRBD2. The CDR3 runs 15 residues. Germline V lookup: CDR1 GTSNPN, CDR2 SVGIG (reference sequence). V was clipped by 2 bases and J by 5 bases; unmatched bases: 8. In nucleotides, the CDR3 is TGTGCCTGGAGTCTTGGGGGACTAGCTGGAGATACGCAGTATTTT. It is translated as CAWSLGGLAGDTQYF. Full variable domain (rest looked up from reference TRBV30 and TRBJ2-3): SQTIHQWPATLVQPVGSPLSLECTVEGTSNPNLYWYRQAAGRGLQLLFYSVGIGQISSEVPQNLSASRPQDRQFILSSKKLLLSDSGFYLCAWSLGGLAGDTQYFGPGTRLTVL.

The chain has TRBV5-6 and TRBJ2-7; 9 nucleotides line up with TRBD1. The V gene end was trimmed by 7 bases and the J gene end by 1 base; junction bases not matched to a gene: 3. This CDR3 spans 13 amino acids. Germline lookup yields CDR1 SGHDT and CDR2 YYEEEE. CDR3 bases: TGTGCCAGCTTGGGGACAGGGTCCTACGAGCAGTACTTC. This codes for CASLGTGSYEQYF. Full variable domain (rest looked up from reference TRBV5-6 and TRBJ2-7): DAGVTQSPTHLIKTRGQQVTLRCSPKSGHDTVSWYQQALGQGPQFIFQYYEEEERQRGNFPDRFSGHQFPNYSSELNVNALLLGDSALYLCASLGTGSYEQYFGPGTRLTVT.

The V call is TRBV6-5, the J call TRBJ2-5; 8 nucleotides agree with TRBD1. Losses at the gene ends were 3 bases for V and 5 bases for J; bases not matched to a gene: 8. CDR1 is MNHEY, CDR2 SVGAGI, per germline. The CDR3 is 15 residues long. The CDR3 region is CASSYRTGLGETQYF. CDR3 DNA: TGTGCCAGCAGTTATAGGACAGGGTTAGGGGAGACCCAGTACTTC.

The genes are TRBV11-2 and TRBJ2-7; no reliable D call. Trimming stripped 2 bases from V and 0 bases from J, with 11 bases between. This CDR3 has 15 amino acids. Germline V lookup: CDR1 SGHAT, CDR2 FQNNGV. The CDR3 DNA follows: TGTGCCAGCAGCTTATCCCTGACGGACTCCTACGAGCAGTACTTC. This gives the protein CASSLSLTDSYEQYF. The whole variable domain, filled in from reference TRBV11-2 and TRBJ2-7, reads EAGVAQSPRYKIIEKRQSVAFWCNPISGHATLYWYQQILGQGPKLLIQFQNNGVVDDSQLPKDRFSAERLKGVDSTLKIQPAKLEDSAVYLCASSLSLTDSYEQYFGPGTRLTVT.

This clone has a single count. The chain uses TRBV19 and TRBJ1-2; maybe TRBD1 (5 bases). This CDR3 is 18 amino acids long. Per germline, CDR1 LNHDA and CDR2 SQIVND (reference sequence). The ends were cut back, 5 bases at V and 0 bases at J, with 22 bases in the middle. CDR3 region: CASSLSRDRRRPNYGYTF. CDR3 DNA: TGTGCCAGTAGTCTCAGCCGGGACCGCAGACGCCCTAACTATGGCTACACCTTC. Based on the CDR3 plus reference TRBV19 and TRBJ1-2, the full variable domain is DGGITQSPKYLFRKEGQNVTLSCEQNLNHDAMYWYRQDPGQGLRLIYYSQIVNDFQKGDIAEGYSVSREKKESFPLTVTSAQKNPTAFYLCASSLSRDRRRPNYGYTFGSGTRLTVV.

V is TRBV15 and J is TRBJ1-1, with TRBD1 matching 9 bases. Germline V gene lookup returns CDR1 LNHNV and CDR2 YYDKDF (reference sequence). This CDR3 region has 14 residues. J lost 5 bases, V lost 3 bases, and 4 bases had no gene match. The CDR3 sequence: CATSRDRGATEAFF. CDR3 in DNA: TGTGCCACCAGCAGGGACAGGGGAGCGACTGAAGCTTTCTTT.

The chain joins TRBV6-5 to TRBJ2-1, with 11 bases matching TRBD2. The CDR3 has 15 amino acids. V trimming: 6 bases; J trimming: 9 bases; junction bases outside the gene matches: 10. Germline V gene lookup returns CDR1 MNHEY and CDR2 SVGAGI. The CDR3 loop is CASRSTSGSVREQFF. The CDR3 coding sequence is TGTGCCAGCAGAAGTACTAGCGGGAGCGTGCGTGAGCAGTTCTTC.

This clone was observed a single time. The J gene is TRBJ1-1, the V gene TRBV19; D uncertain. Looked up from germline, CDR1 is LNHDA and CDR2 is SQIVND (reference sequence). Trimming shortened V by 5 bases and J by 1 base, and 5 bases separated the two germline ends. This CDR3 comprises 12 residues. DNA for the CDR3: TGTGCCAGTAGTTTTTGGAACACTGAAGCTTTCTTT. It translates to CASSFWNTEAFF.

The rearrangement links TRBV7-9 to TRBJ2-3; D perhaps matches TRBD1 (5 bases). Germline values: CDR1 SEHNR, CDR2 FQNEAQ (reference sequence). This CDR3 has 13 residues. V shed 6 bases and J shed 2 bases, with 9 bases lying between them. The DNA for the CDR3 is TGTGCCAGCAGTCTGACAGCCACAGATACGCAGTATTTT. This sequence encodes CASSLTATDTQYF.

V and J are TRBV5-1 and TRBJ2-5; the match to TRBD1 covers 7 bases. The CDR3 extends over 13 amino acids. Germline V gene sequence: CDR1 SGHRS, CDR2 YFSETQ. V lost 5 bases to trimming and J lost 3 bases; unmatched junction nucleotides: 4. The CDR3: CASRTGQKETQYF. For the CDR3, the DNA is TGCGCCAGCAGAACGGGACAGAAAGAGACCCAGTACTTC. The complete variable domain, with remaining parts taken from reference TRBV5-1 and TRBJ2-5, reads KAGVTQTPRYLIKTRGQQVTLSCSPISGHRSVSWYQQTPGQGLQFLFEYFSETQRNKGNFPGRFSGRQFSNSRSEMNVSTLELGDSALYLCASRTGQKETQYFGPGTRLLVL.

This chain links TRBV6-5 with TRBJ2-4, with D hard to call. Trimming took off 7 bases at V and 5 bases at J, with 3 bases between the two ends. Germline V gene sequence: CDR1 MNHEY, CDR2 SVGAGI. The CDR3 totals 10 residues. CDR3 coding DNA: TGTGCCAGCAAGGAAAACATTCAGTACTTC. It codes for CASKENIQYF.

The rearrangement joins TRBV28 to TRBJ1-5; 8 positions agree with TRBD1. The V and J ends lost 6 bases and 6 bases, in that order; junction bases with no gene match: 4. Germline CDR1 reads MDHEN; CDR2 reads SYDVKM. The CDR3 is 13 residues long. CDR3 sequence: CASRGTGVQPQHF. CDR3 sequence (DNA): TGTGCCAGCAGAGGGACAGGAGTTCAGCCCCAGCATTTT. The complete variable domain, with remaining parts taken from reference TRBV28 and TRBJ1-5, reads DVKVTQSSRYLVKRTGEKVFLECVQDMDHENMFWYRQDPGLGLRLIYFSYDVKMKEKGDIPEGYSVSREKKERFSLILESASTNQTSMYLCASRGTGVQPQHFGDGTRLSIL.

V is TRBV4-3 and J is TRBJ1-2; D possibly corresponds to TRBD1 (6 bases). The CDR3 is 14 amino acids. Germline V CDR1 and CDR2: LGHNA, YSLEER. V lost 4 bases to trimming and J lost 5 bases, with 14 bases between them. The CDR3 sequence: CASSPTGARYGYTF. DNA for the CDR3: TGCGCCAGCAGCCCCACGGGGGCGAGGTATGGCTACACCTTC.

The chain is built from TRBV7-9 and TRBJ2-7; D is perhaps TRBD2 (6 bases). CDR3 length equals 16 residues. Looked up from germline, CDR1 is SEHNR and CDR2 is FQNEAQ (reference sequence). Deletions cut 4 bases from V and 0 bases from J, with 16 bases between. This CDR3 reads CASSSRDGGGSYEQYF. The CDR3 DNA sequence: TGTGCCAGCAGCTCTCGCGACGGGGGAGGCTCCTACGAGCAGTACTTC.

The chain couples TRBV4-1 to TRBJ1-3; a weak D match, TRBD1 (5 bases). The germline V gene encodes CDR1 MGHRA and CDR2 YSYEKL. The length of the CDR3 is 15 residues. V was clipped by 0 bases and J by 4 bases, with 10 bases between them. CDR3 residues: CASSQDRGDGNTIYF. The CDR3 nucleotides read TGCGCCAGCAGCCAAGATCGGGGGGACGGAAACACCATATATTTT.

This clone has only a few counts. The CDR3 protein is CASSPQGVNGYTF. CDR3 bases: TGTGCCAGCAGCCCACAGGGGGTTAATGGCTACACCTTC. The chain joins TRBV12-3 or TRBV12-4 to TRBJ1-2; 8 positions match TRBD1. This CDR3 contains 13 residues. V shed 6 bases, J shed 6 bases, and the junction held 6 bases outside the gene matches.

The rearrangement links TRBV5-4 to TRBJ2-5, with 13 bases that match TRBD2. The trim removed 2 bases at V and 2 bases at J, leaving 3 bases unmatched. CDR3 length: 16 amino acids. Germline loops: CDR1 SGHNT, CDR2 YYREEE (reference sequence). CDR3 nucleotides: TGTGCCAGCAGCTTAACTAGCGGGGGGGCACAAGAGACCCAGTACTTC. Translating it yields CASSLTSGGAQETQYF.

The chain combines TRBV6-1 with TRBJ1-2, with D possibly matching TRBD1 (5 bases). Trimming removed 0 bases from V and 5 bases from J, with 7 bases in between. CDR3 length equals 13 residues. CDR1 is MNHNS and CDR2 is SASEGT in the germline V gene. In DNA form, the CDR3 reads TGTGCCAGCAGTGAAGCAAGGGGTTATGGCTACACCTTC. Translation: CASSEARGYGYTF.

This clone appeared a few times. This sample includes further DNA sequences coding for the same CDR3. V usage is TRBV18 and J usage is TRBJ1-1; no definite D call. The CDR3 runs to 12 residues. The germline gives CDR1 KGHSH, CDR2 LQKENI. Between the trimmed V and J ends, which lost 2 bases and 6 bases, there was a span of 7 bases. CDR3 nucleotide sequence: TGTGCCAGCTCACCATCTGGGGCTGAAGCTTTCTTT. Amino acid sequence: CASSPSGAEAFF.

This clone was counted only a few times. The rearrangement joins TRBV2 to TRBJ2-1; D is ambiguous. Trimming took 5 bases from V and 5 from J, leaving 4 bases between them. CDR3 size: 11 residues. Germline V gene data show CDR1 as SNHLY and CDR2 as FYNNEI. The CDR3 sequence is CASSYNNEQFF. The CDR3 DNA reads as TGTGCCAGCAGTTACAACAATGAGCAGTTCTTC. Full variable domain (missing parts from reference TRBV2 and TRBJ2-1): EPEVTQTPSHQVTQMGQEVILRCVPISNHLYFYWYRQILGQKVEFLVSFYNNEISEKSEIFDDQFSVERPDGSNFTLKIRSTKLEDSAMYFCASSYNNEQFFGPGTRLTVL.

In regard to this clone: Other DNA sequences in the same sample also yield this CDR3. V usage is TRBV2 and J usage is TRBJ2-3; 11 bases are a match to TRBD2. Germline V lookup: CDR1 SNHLY, CDR2 FYNNEI. Trimming took 4 bases from V and 2 from J; bases not matched to a gene: 2. The CDR3 consists of 15 residues. The CDR3 reads CASSGLAGTTDTQYF. CDR3 bases: TGTGCCAGCAGTGGACTAGCGGGAACCACAGATACGCAGTATTTT.

The chain recombines TRBV7-3 with TRBJ1-1; 7 bases align to TRBD1. This CDR3 contains 14 residues. Unmatched junction bases numbered 6, after V lost 2 bases and J lost 6 bases. Germline CDR1 and CDR2: SGHTA and FQGTGA. In nucleotides, the CDR3 is TGTGCCAGCAGCTTAGGGGGACAGTACCCTGAAGCTTTCTTT. It encodes CASSLGGQYPEAFF.

The chain combines TRBV4-2 with TRBJ1-2, with D perhaps TRBD1 (6 bases). CDR1 is LGHNA, CDR2 YNFKEQ, per germline. This CDR3 comprises 15 residues. The V gene lost 0 bases and the J gene lost 6 bases, with 14 bases spanning the gap. In DNA form, the CDR3 reads TGTGCCAGCAGCCAAGAGCCAGGACAGATTAATGGCTACACCTTC. Encoded protein: CASSQEPGQINGYTF.

This sequence joins TRBV6-6 and TRBJ2-6; D is unresolved. The germline V and J ends were trimmed by 0 bases and 2 bases, with 8 bases remaining between them. Looked up from germline, CDR1 is MNHNY and CDR2 is SVGAGI (reference sequence). This CDR3 comprises 16 residues. CDR3 residues: CASSYSRGAGANVLTF. CDR3 sequence (DNA): TGTGCCAGCAGTTACTCGCGTGGGGCTGGGGCCAACGTCCTGACTTTC.